The present entry profiles one T cell receptor (beta chain) with its context. What it recognizes is unknown. A v3.0 immunoSEQ assay was performed at survey level. Sequencing set out to capture roughly 40,000-50,000 T-cell genomes per sample. Measured with immunoSEQ multiplex PCR; TCRdb has only the in-frame clones, and not every one. The sample gives around 15,000 clones, approximately 81% of which show up once; about 5.2% is in the top ten. This sample is part of a study of long-term antiretroviral therapy in people with HIV. Study-wide findings and caveats: Before ART, certain clones expanded, and these dominated the repertoire at all time points. No data on ART adherence, viral resistance or therapy changes.

Participants with HIV, all of them, were treated in the United States. Sequenced here: unsorted PBMCs, sampled 0.5 years after starting antiretroviral therapy. The origin of this receptor is a middle-aged woman with HIV.

The CDR3 reads CASSRTGVSTGELFF. DNA of the CDR3: TGTGCCAGCAGCCGGACAGGGGTCAGCACCGGGGAGCTGTTTTTT. The chain joins TRBV7-9 to TRBJ2-2; TRBD1 matches at 9 bases. The germline CDR1 and CDR2 sequences are SEHNR and FQNEAQ (reference sequence). CDR3 length equals 15 residues. V was clipped by 5 bases and J by 4 bases; unmatched bases: 5.